This T cell receptor beta chain was sequenced during a study of cytomegalovirus exposure and HLA in healthy donors. Study-wide points: The study carried out a later analysis of TCR beta sequences. It associated 15,000 to 20,000 of them with specific HLA alleles at a false discovery rate of 0.05. The majority of TCR sequences were rare, yet some public TCRs appeared in many donors. Later on, a genetic analysis was performed. It linked a missense variant in DCLRE1C with V- and J-gene trimming of TCR beta.

V trimming: 2 bases; J trimming: 5 bases; junction bases outside the gene matches: 9. Germline CDR1 and CDR2: SGHTA and FQGTGA. This CDR3 has 16 amino acids. The PCR made use of 60 Vbeta and 13 Jbeta primers. Here immunoSEQ multiplex PCR was the method, and the copy in TCRdb shows in-frame clones only, minus some. In the table there are 100,000 or so clones, about 16% of which are singletons. Regarding donors, all were healthy bone marrow donors. Turning to this clone: Its specificity is unknown.

The specimen was PBMCs. The receptor was isolated from a female donor in good health and CMV-seronegative. The rearrangement uses TRBV7-3 and TRBJ2-3; 8 bases fit TRBD1. DNA of the CDR3: TGTGCCAGCAGCTTAGGTCAGGGGGCGGTTGGAGATACGCAGTATTTT. It codes for CASSLGQGAVGDTQYF.